The rows below give T cell receptor beta chains drawn from one sample of a study of blood T cell repertoires in COVID-19. Using immunoSEQ multiplex PCR, the repertoire was profiled, and TCRdb retains in-frame clones only, with some absent. The table includes approximately 270,000 clones, approximately 90% detected once. The sequenced sample was PBMCs or T cells enriched from blood (not recorded which). These receptors were taken from a middle-aged man who had been exposed to COVID-19. CDR3s include the opening cysteine and the closing phenylalanine or tryptophan. The order of the fields is D gene, clone size, J gene, V gene, CDR3 DNA, CDR3 protein. A D gene is named only where the DNA matches it firmly. Some rows mark clone size as missing; the rest say once, few, many or name a class of expanded clone.

D gene: TRBD1
clone size: -
J gene: TRBJ2-1
V gene: TRBV30
CDR3 DNA: TGTGCCTGGCGCCCTTTGGGACAGGGGAATGACAATGAGCAGTTCTTC
CDR3 protein: CAWRPLGQGNDNEQFF

D gene: TRBD1
clone size: -
J gene: TRBJ1-5
V gene: TRBV4-1
CDR3 DNA: TGCGCCAGCAGCCAATGGGACAGTAGCAATCAGCCCCAGCATTTT
CDR3 protein: CASSQWDSSNQPQHF

D gene: -
clone size: -
J gene: TRBJ1-5
V gene: TRBV19
CDR3 DNA: TGTGCCAGTAGTCAAATCCCGGGGGGCCCACGACCCCAGCATTTT
CDR3 protein: CASSQIPGGPRPQHF

D gene: -
clone size: -
J gene: TRBJ1-2
V gene: TRBV19
CDR3 DNA: TGTGCCAGTAGTATAGATTCCGGGAATTTAGTGTATGGCTACACCTTC
CDR3 protein: CASSIDSGNLVYGYTF

D gene: TRBD1
clone size: -
J gene: TRBJ1-2
V gene: TRBV10-3
CDR3 DNA: TGTGCCAGCATGGGGACAGGGACTAACTATGGCTACACCTTC
CDR3 protein: CASMGTGTNYGYTF

D gene: -
clone size: medium-sized
J gene: TRBJ2-3
V gene: TRBV7-8
CDR3 DNA: TGTGCCAGCAGCTTAACGCCAGGTAGCACAGATACGCAGTATTTT
CDR3 protein: CASSLTPGSTDTQYF

D gene: TRBD1
clone size: -
J gene: TRBJ1-4
V gene: TRBV19
CDR3 DNA: TGTGCCAGTAGTACCCCAGGGGGTATTAATGAAAAACTGTTTTTT
CDR3 protein: CASSTPGGINEKLFF

D gene: TRBD1
clone size: -
J gene: TRBJ2-7
V gene: TRBV7-9
CDR3 DNA: TGTGCCAGCAGCCTCGGGGACAGGGGTTACGAGCAGTACTTC
CDR3 protein: CASSLGDRGYEQYF

D gene: -
clone size: -
J gene: TRBJ1-1
V gene: TRBV29-1
CDR3 DNA: TGCAGCGTTGCAGGGTTTCGGACTGAAGCTTTCTTT
CDR3 protein: CSVAGFRTEAFF

D gene: TRBD1
clone size: -
J gene: TRBJ1-2
V gene: TRBV30
CDR3 DNA: TGTGCCTGGACCAGACAGGGTCCTAACTATGGCTACACCTTC
CDR3 protein: CAWTRQGPNYGYTF

D gene: -
clone size: once
J gene: TRBJ2-1
V gene: TRBV11-3
CDR3 DNA: TGTGCCAGCAGCTTGGGCTTCTACAATGAGCAGTTCTTC
CDR3 protein: CASSLGFYNEQFF

D gene: -
clone size: -
J gene: TRBJ2-7
V gene: TRBV20-1
CDR3 DNA: TGCAGTGCTAGTGACGGGATCTACGAGCAGTACTTC
CDR3 protein: CSASDGIYEQYF

D gene: -
clone size: -
J gene: TRBJ2-7
V gene: TRBV29-1
CDR3 DNA: TGCAGCGCCTCGGGACACCTTTACGAGCAGTACTTC
CDR3 protein: CSASGHLYEQYF

D gene: -
clone size: few
J gene: TRBJ2-3
V gene: TRBV9
CDR3 DNA: TGTGCCAGCAGCGTACTAGAGACAGATACGCAGTATTTT
CDR3 protein: CASSVLETDTQYF

D gene: -
clone size: -
J gene: TRBJ1-2
V gene: TRBV19
CDR3 DNA: TGTGCCAGTAGGTCAGGGGAAGGCTACACCTTC
CDR3 protein: CASRSGEGYTF

D gene: TRBD1
clone size: -
J gene: TRBJ1-2
V gene: TRBV9
CDR3 DNA: TGTGCCAGCAGCGTAGATGGGACAGGGGTATATGGCTACACCTTC
CDR3 protein: CASSVDGTGVYGYTF

D gene: TRBD2
clone size: -
J gene: TRBJ2-1
V gene: TRBV9
CDR3 DNA: TGTGCCAGCAGCAAACGACTAGCGGGGCGAAATGAGCAGTTCTTC
CDR3 protein: CASSKRLAGRNEQFF

D gene: TRBD1
clone size: -
J gene: TRBJ1-2
V gene: TRBV5-1
CDR3 DNA: TGCGCCAGCAGCTTGGAACCGGGACAGGGGAATAGCTATGGCTACACCTTC
CDR3 protein: CASSLEPGQGNSYGYTF

D gene: -
clone size: -
J gene: TRBJ1-1
V gene: TRBV11-2
CDR3 DNA: TGTGCCGCGGGACTTGTGGACACTGAAGCTTTCTTT
CDR3 protein: CAAGLVDTEAFF

D gene: TRBD1
clone size: -
J gene: TRBJ2-7
V gene: TRBV7-9
CDR3 DNA: TGTGCCAGCAGCCCTAAAACAGGGGGCTACGAGCAGTACTTC
CDR3 protein: CASSPKTGGYEQYF

D gene: TRBD1
clone size: -
J gene: TRBJ1-5
V gene: TRBV23-1
CDR3 DNA: TGCGCCAGCAGTCAATCGGACAGGGCTTATAGCAATCAGCCCCAGCATTTT
CDR3 protein: CASSQSDRAYSNQPQHF

D gene: -
clone size: once
J gene: TRBJ1-4
V gene: TRBV25-1
CDR3 DNA: TGTGCCAGCAGTGATCACGGGGGACGGGCAACTAATGAAAAACTGTTTTTT
CDR3 protein: CASSDHGGRATNEKLFF

D gene: TRBD2
clone size: -
J gene: TRBJ2-1
V gene: TRBV11-2
CDR3 DNA: TGTGCCAGCAGCTCTACTAGCGGTCCCTACAATGAGCAGTTCTTC
CDR3 protein: CASSSTSGPYNEQFF

D gene: TRBD1
clone size: -
J gene: TRBJ2-3
V gene: TRBV28
CDR3 DNA: TGTGCCAGCAGTTGGACAGGGGTCACAGATACGCAGTATTTT
CDR3 protein: CASSWTGVTDTQYF

D gene: -
clone size: -
J gene: TRBJ2-7
V gene: TRBV19
CDR3 DNA: TGTGCCAGTAGGCACAATATCGGGGGTTCAGACGAGCAGTACTTC
CDR3 protein: CASRHNIGGSDEQYF

D gene: TRBD2
clone size: -
J gene: TRBJ2-5
V gene: TRBV20-1
CDR3 DNA: TGCAGTGCTAGTTGGGCTATAGCGGGAGTGGCGGGGAAGTACTTC
CDR3 protein: CSASWAIAGVAGKYF

D gene: TRBD1
clone size: -
J gene: TRBJ1-5
V gene: TRBV19
CDR3 DNA: TGTGCCAGTAGTATCTCCAGGGGGGTTCAGCCCCAGCATTTT
CDR3 protein: CASSISRGVQPQHF

D gene: -
clone size: -
J gene: TRBJ1-5
V gene: TRBV10-3
CDR3 DNA: TGTGCCATCAGTGACGGGGAGGGTGCCACCCAGCATTTT
CDR3 protein: CAISDGEGATQHF

D gene: TRBD1
clone size: -
J gene: TRBJ1-1
V gene: TRBV4-1
CDR3 DNA: TGCGCCAGCAGCCAAGACGACAGGGGGCGCGCTGAAGCTTTCTTT
CDR3 protein: CASSQDDRGRAEAFF

D gene: TRBD1
clone size: -
J gene: TRBJ1-2
V gene: TRBV27
CDR3 DNA: TGTGCCAGCAGTTCTACAGGGGGCTTCTATGGCTACACCTTC
CDR3 protein: CASSSTGGFYGYTF

D gene: -
clone size: once
J gene: TRBJ2-3
V gene: TRBV18
CDR3 DNA: TGTGCCAGCTCACTGGGCAGTATCACAGATACGCAGTATTTT
CDR3 protein: CASSLGSITDTQYF

D gene: TRBD1
clone size: -
J gene: TRBJ1-2
V gene: TRBV7-8
CDR3 DNA: TGTGCCAGCAGCTTAACCCGGACAGGGCATGGCTACACCTTC
CDR3 protein: CASSLTRTGHGYTF

D gene: -
clone size: -
J gene: TRBJ1-4
V gene: TRBV18
CDR3 DNA: TGTGCCAGCTCACCACCGCCCGGTGAATTGAATGAAAAACTGTTTTTT
CDR3 protein: CASSPPPGELNEKLFF

D gene: TRBD1
clone size: -
J gene: TRBJ1-4
V gene: TRBV7-9
CDR3 DNA: TGTGCCAGCAGCAACCTGGGACAGGGAGAAGAAAAACTGTTTTTT
CDR3 protein: CASSNLGQGEEKLFF

D gene: TRBD2
clone size: few
J gene: TRBJ2-7
V gene: TRBV19
CDR3 DNA: TGTGCCAGTGGCCGGCCGGGACTAGCGGTAAACTTC
CDR3 protein: CASGRPGLAVNF

D gene: -
clone size: -
J gene: TRBJ2-3
V gene: TRBV15
CDR3 DNA: TGTGCCACCAGCGAGGACAGCTCGGGGTCAGATACGCAGTATTTT
CDR3 protein: CATSEDSSGSDTQYF

D gene: -
clone size: -
J gene: TRBJ1-3
V gene: TRBV7-3
CDR3 DNA: TGTGCCAGCAGCCCCGGGGGAAACACCATATATTTT
CDR3 protein: CASSPGGNTIYF

D gene: TRBD2
clone size: once
J gene: TRBJ2-1
V gene: TRBV4-3
CDR3 DNA: TGCGCCAGCAGCCAAGATGGCCTAGCGGAAACTATGGGAAGGTCCTACAATGAGCAGTTCTTC
CDR3 protein: CASSQDGLAETMGRSYNEQFF

D gene: TRBD1
clone size: -
J gene: TRBJ1-2
V gene: TRBV9
CDR3 DNA: TGTGCCAGCAGCGTAACCCCGGGACAGGGAGATGGCTACACCTTC
CDR3 protein: CASSVTPGQGDGYTF

D gene: -
clone size: once
J gene: TRBJ1-2
V gene: TRBV6-5
CDR3 DNA: TGTGTGGGGGCTGGCTATGGCTACACCTTC
CDR3 protein: CVGAGYGYTF

D gene: TRBD2
clone size: -
J gene: TRBJ2-1
V gene: TRBV5-1
CDR3 DNA: TGCGCCAGCAGCTCGGGGCTGGGGAGGGCCAACAATGAGCAGTTCTTC
CDR3 protein: CASSSGLGRANNEQFF

D gene: -
clone size: -
J gene: TRBJ2-3
V gene: TRBV9
CDR3 DNA: TGTGCCAGCACCGTTACAGGGTTGGTTACAGATACGCAGTATTTT
CDR3 protein: CASTVTGLVTDTQYF

D gene: TRBD1
clone size: once
J gene: TRBJ2-1
V gene: TRBV5-4
CDR3 DNA: TGTGCCAGCAGCTGGGGGACAGGGAGTAGGGGCAATGAGCAGTTCTTC
CDR3 protein: CASSWGTGSRGNEQFF

D gene: -
clone size: -
J gene: TRBJ2-7
V gene: TRBV30
CDR3 DNA: TGTGCCTGGATGGCGGGCCGCGTTTCGCAGTACTTC
CDR3 protein: CAWMAGRVSQYF

D gene: TRBD2
clone size: -
J gene: TRBJ2-2
V gene: TRBV5-6
CDR3 DNA: TGTGCCAGCAGCTCTTTAGCGGGAGGGCCCGGGGAGCTGTTTTTT
CDR3 protein: CASSSLAGGPGELFF

D gene: -
clone size: few
J gene: TRBJ1-1
V gene: TRBV13
CDR3 DNA: TGTGCCAGCAGCCCCAGGGAGGGTACTGAAGCTTTCTTT
CDR3 protein: CASSPREGTEAFF

D gene: TRBD2
clone size: -
J gene: TRBJ2-3
V gene: TRBV5-5
CDR3 DNA: TGTGCCAGCAGCTTGGCCCGGGAGGAACCCACAGATACGCAGTATTTT
CDR3 protein: CASSLAREEPTDTQYF

D gene: TRBD1
clone size: once
J gene: TRBJ1-1
V gene: TRBV28
CDR3 DNA: TGTGCCAGCAGTTATCCCCTATGGACAGGGAGCTACACTGAAGCTTTCTTT
CDR3 protein: CASSYPLWTGSYTEAFF

D gene: TRBD2
clone size: -
J gene: TRBJ2-1
V gene: TRBV2
CDR3 DNA: TGTGCCAGCAGCCAACCTGATCTACCCAAGGCTAGCGGGAGGTGGAATGAGCAGTTCTTC
CDR3 protein: CASSQPDLPKASGRWNEQFF

D gene: TRBD2
clone size: -
J gene: TRBJ2-1
V gene: TRBV4-2
CDR3 DNA: TGTGCCAGCAGCCGAGGACTAGCGGGAGAACTCTACAATGAGCAGTTCTTC
CDR3 protein: CASSRGLAGELYNEQFF

D gene: TRBD1
clone size: -
J gene: TRBJ1-1
V gene: TRBV4-3
CDR3 DNA: TGCGCCAGCAGCCAAGGTTTGACAGGGGTGAACACTGAAGCTTTCTTT
CDR3 protein: CASSQGLTGVNTEAFF

D gene: -
clone size: -
J gene: TRBJ1-1
V gene: TRBV5-1
CDR3 DNA: TGCGCCAGCAGCATGGGACACAGTGCCGCTGAAGCTTTCTTT
CDR3 protein: CASSMGHSAAEAFF

D gene: -
clone size: -
J gene: TRBJ2-7
V gene: TRBV11-2
CDR3 DNA: TGTGCCAGCAGCGGCCGGACAGAACTACCCTCCTACGAGCAGTACTTC
CDR3 protein: CASSGRTELPSYEQYF

D gene: TRBD1
clone size: -
J gene: TRBJ2-5
V gene: TRBV24-1
CDR3 DNA: TGTGCCACCAGTGATCCGGGACAGGGTCTGCAAGAGACCCAGTACTTC
CDR3 protein: CATSDPGQGLQETQYF

D gene: -
clone size: -
J gene: TRBJ2-3
V gene: TRBV12-3/TRBV12-4
CDR3 DNA: TGTGCCAGCAGTTACTACCGGGCAGATACGCAGTATTTT
CDR3 protein: CASSYYRADTQYF

D gene: -
clone size: -
J gene: TRBJ1-5
V gene: TRBV29-1
CDR3 DNA: TGCAGCGTTGAAGAGATCCAGGAATATAGCAATCAGCCCCAGCATTTT
CDR3 protein: CSVEEIQEYSNQPQHF